A selection of T cell receptor beta chains follows, all from one sample in a study of beta chain features in type 1 diabetes. Only in-frame clones appear in the TCRdb table, and some are missing; sequencing was by immunoSEQ multiplex PCR. The table lists some 150,000 clones, 48% of them singletons, with around 0.45% in the top ten. Sequenced input: Tregs from blood. The receptors shown here come from a man between 18 and 35 years old in good health. Both conserved end residues are trimmed from each CDR3. The D gene is left open where the match is weak.

v_call	d_call	cdr3_length	j_call	cdr3_aa
TRBV19	-	11	TRBJ1-5	ASSIGGSQPQH
TRBV7-6	-	12	TRBJ1-1	ASSLVLLNTEAF
TRBV19	-	12	TRBJ1-2	ASSSTWTVYGYT
TRBV6-5	TRBD2	14	TRBJ2-1	ASSSLAGGRYNEQF
TRBV5-1	-	11	TRBJ2-1	ASSPRQPAEQF
TRBV29-1	-	11	TRBJ2-3	SVDRQSTDTQY
TRBV5-1	TRBD2	14	TRBJ2-1	ASSRDSGGSYNEQF
TRBV7-8	-	13	TRBJ2-7	ASSWVHVAGHEQY
TRBV30	TRBD2	13	TRBJ2-7	ACHKGLAGAGEQY
TRBV7-2	TRBD2	12	TRBJ2-7	ASSFGLAFYEQY
TRBV28	TRBD2	14	TRBJ2-7	ASTLFASGGGYEQY
TRBV28	-	12	TRBJ1-2	ASSLKRSLGGYT
TRBV7-9	TRBD2	13	TRBJ2-7	ASSRTSGASYEQY
TRBV4-1	TRBD1	13	TRBJ1-2	ASRLLSGTDYGYT
TRBV11-2	-	12	TRBJ1-1	ASSLVGQYTEAF
TRBV7-2	-	11	TRBJ1-5	ASSQRPNQPQH
TRBV7-8	-	13	TRBJ1-2	ASSLGAATNYGYT
TRBV9	TRBD2	13	TRBJ2-5	ASSAGGGYQETQY